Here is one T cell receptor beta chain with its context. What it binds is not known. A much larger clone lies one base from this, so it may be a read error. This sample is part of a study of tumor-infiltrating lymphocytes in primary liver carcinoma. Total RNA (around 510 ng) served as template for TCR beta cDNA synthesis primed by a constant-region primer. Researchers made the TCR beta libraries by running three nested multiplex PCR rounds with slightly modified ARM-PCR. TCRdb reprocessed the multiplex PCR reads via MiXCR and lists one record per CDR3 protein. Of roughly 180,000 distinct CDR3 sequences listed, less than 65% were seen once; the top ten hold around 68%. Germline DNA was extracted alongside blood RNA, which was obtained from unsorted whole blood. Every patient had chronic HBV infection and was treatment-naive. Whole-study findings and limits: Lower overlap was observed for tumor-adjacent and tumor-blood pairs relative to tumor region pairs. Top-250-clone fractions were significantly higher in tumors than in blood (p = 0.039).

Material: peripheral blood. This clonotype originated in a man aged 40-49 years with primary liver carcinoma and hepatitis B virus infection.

The CDR3 spells CASSLRIRSGANALTF. DNA for the CDR3: TGTGCCAGCAGTCTGAGGATTCGCTCTGGGGCCAACGCCCTGACTTTC. This chain joins TRBV6-5 and TRBJ2-6, with a possible D match to TRBD1 (5 bases). The V gene's germline CDR1 is MNHEY and CDR2 SVGAGI. The CDR3 has 16 residues.